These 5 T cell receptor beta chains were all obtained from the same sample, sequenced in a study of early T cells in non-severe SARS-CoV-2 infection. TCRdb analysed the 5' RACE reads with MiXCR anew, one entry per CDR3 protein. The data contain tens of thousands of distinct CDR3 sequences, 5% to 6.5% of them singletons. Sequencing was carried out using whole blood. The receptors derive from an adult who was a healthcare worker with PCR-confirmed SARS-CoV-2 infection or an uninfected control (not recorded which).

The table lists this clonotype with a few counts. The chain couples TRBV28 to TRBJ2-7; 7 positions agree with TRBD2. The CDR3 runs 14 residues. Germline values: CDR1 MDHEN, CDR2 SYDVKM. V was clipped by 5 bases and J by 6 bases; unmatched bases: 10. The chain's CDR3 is CASSTSGGFFEQYF. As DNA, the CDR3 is TGTGCCAGCAGTACTTCCGGGGGGTTTTTCGAGCAGTACTTC.

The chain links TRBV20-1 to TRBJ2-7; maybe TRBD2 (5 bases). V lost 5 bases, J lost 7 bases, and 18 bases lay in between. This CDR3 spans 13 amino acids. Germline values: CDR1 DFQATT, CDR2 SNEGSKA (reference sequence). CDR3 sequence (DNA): TGCAGTGCTCTACGGTCTGCCTCGGGGGAGCAGTACTTC. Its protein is CSALRSASGEQYF.

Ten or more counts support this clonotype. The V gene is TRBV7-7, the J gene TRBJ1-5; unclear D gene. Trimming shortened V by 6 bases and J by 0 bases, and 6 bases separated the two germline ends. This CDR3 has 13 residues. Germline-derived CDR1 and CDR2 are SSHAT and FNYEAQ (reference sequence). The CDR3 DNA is TGTGCCAGCAGTCTTACTAGCAATCAGCCCCAGCATTTT. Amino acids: CASSLTSNQPQHF.

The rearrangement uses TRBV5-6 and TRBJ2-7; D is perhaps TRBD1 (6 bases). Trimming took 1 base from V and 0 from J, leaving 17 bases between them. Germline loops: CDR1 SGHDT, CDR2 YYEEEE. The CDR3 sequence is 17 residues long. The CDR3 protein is CASSLWDGTPSSYEQYF. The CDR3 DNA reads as TGTGCCAGCAGCTTGTGGGATGGGACACCGAGCTCCTACGAGCAGTACTTC.

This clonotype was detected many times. The DNA of the CDR3 is TGCAGCGTTGAAGTGGGTCAGGGCCTCGGTGAGCAGTACTTC. Translating gives CSVEVGQGLGEQYF. The chain uses TRBV29-1 and TRBJ2-7; possibly TRBD1 for D (5 bases). Germline CDR1 and CDR2: SQVTM and ANQGSEA. The length of the CDR3 is 14 residues. V was pared by 1 base and J by 7 bases, with 17 bases between.